The clone carrying this T cell receptor (beta chain) was recorded a few times. No antigen is known for it. This record comes from a study of shared clonotypes between healthy human individuals. Notes on the study in general: Researchers sampled blood only, noting tissue repertoires likely differ.

The CDR3 length is 15 residues. Germline V gives CDR1 SGHRS, CDR2 YFSETQ. With 3 bases removed from V and 4 bases from J, the gap between germline ends came to 16 bases. The assay used deep level. Using immunoSEQ multiplex PCR, the repertoire was profiled, and TCRdb retains in-frame clones only, with some absent. Among about 470,000 clones listed, 79% were seen once. With unsorted samples, genomic DNA was obtained from tens of millions of PBMCs. This TCR was sampled from a woman aged 40 to 50 in good health. Some clones in this sample may be carry-over from other donors' samples. The V call is TRBV5-1, the J call TRBJ2-5; D is unresolved. The sequenced material came from PBMCs. In DNA form, the CDR3 reads TGCGCCAGCAGCTCCTCCCGCTCCATGGGAGAGACCCAGTACTTC. It is translated as CASSSSRSMGETQYF.